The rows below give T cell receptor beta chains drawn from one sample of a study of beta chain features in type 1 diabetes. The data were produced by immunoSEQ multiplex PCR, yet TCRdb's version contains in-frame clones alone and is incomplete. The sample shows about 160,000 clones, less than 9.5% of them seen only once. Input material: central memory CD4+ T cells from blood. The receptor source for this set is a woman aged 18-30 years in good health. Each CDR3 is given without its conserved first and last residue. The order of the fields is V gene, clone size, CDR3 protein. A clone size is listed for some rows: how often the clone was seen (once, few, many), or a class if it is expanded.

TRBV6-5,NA,ASSRLWEPTGELF
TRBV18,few,ASSAQQGAGGSYEQY
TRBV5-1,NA,AIPPWTSIYEQY
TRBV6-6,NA,ASSSGTSGRLEQY
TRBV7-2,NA,ASSLRQSIDTQY
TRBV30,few,AWSGGGHTEAF
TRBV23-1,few,ASTEDRGLVTDTQY
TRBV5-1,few,ASSLVQTRQVGELF
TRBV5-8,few,ASTPGQLSTDTQY
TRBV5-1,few,ASSFTPGSQETQY
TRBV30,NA,AWNSGGRVKDTQY
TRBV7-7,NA,ASGELGSTDTQY
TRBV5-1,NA,ASRYTDTQY
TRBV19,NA,ASSNLDSAQGEQY
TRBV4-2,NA,ASSQDRSYRGAYT
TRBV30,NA,AWSVTSQPQH
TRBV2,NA,ASSPGGSKDEQF
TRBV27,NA,ASSLVRGRGETQY
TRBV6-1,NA,ASSGRDIPI
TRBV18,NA,ASSPEGTLGTGYT
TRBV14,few,ASSQVQGPYGYT
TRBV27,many,ASSFGLPGAGPQH